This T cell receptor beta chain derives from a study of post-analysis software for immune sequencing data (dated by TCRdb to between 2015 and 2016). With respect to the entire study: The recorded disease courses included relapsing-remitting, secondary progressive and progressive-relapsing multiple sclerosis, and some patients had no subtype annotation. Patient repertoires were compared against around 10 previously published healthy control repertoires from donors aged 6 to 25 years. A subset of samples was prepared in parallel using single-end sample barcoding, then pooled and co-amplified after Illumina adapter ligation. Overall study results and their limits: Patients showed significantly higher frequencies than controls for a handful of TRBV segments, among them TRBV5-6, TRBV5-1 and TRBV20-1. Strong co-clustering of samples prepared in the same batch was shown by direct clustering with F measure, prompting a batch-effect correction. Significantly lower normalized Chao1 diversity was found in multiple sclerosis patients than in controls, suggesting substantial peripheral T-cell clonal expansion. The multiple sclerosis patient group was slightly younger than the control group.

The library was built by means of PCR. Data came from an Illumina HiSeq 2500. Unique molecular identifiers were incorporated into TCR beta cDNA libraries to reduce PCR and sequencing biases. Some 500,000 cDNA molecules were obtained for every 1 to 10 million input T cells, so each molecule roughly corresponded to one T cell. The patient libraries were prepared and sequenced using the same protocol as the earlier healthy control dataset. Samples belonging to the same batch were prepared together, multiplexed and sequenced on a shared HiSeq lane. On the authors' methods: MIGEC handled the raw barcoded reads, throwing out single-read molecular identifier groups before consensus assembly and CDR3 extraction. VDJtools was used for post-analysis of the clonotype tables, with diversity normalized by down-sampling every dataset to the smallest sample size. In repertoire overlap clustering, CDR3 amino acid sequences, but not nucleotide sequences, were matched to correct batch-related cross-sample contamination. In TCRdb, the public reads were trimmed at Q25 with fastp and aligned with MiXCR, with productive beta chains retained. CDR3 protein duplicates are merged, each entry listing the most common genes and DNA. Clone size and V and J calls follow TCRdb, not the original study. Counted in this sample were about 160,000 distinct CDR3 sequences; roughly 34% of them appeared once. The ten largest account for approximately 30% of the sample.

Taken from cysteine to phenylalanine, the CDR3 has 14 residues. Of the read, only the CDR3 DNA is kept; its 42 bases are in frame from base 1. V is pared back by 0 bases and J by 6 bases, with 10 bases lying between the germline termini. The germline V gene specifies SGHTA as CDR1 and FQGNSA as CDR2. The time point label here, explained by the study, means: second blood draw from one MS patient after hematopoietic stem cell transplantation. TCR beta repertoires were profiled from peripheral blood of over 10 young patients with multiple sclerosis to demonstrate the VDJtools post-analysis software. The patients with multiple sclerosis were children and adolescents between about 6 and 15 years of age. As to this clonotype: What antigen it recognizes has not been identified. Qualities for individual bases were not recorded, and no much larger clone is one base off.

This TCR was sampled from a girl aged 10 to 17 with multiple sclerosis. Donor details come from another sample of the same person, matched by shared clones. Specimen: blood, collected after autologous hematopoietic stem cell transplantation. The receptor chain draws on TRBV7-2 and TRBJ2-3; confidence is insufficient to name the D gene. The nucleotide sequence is TGTGCCAGCAGCTTAGCCCCCGGCTTGGATACGCAGTATTTT. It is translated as CASSLAPGLDTQYF. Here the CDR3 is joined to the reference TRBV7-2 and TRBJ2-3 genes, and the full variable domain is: GAGVSQSPSNKVTEKGKDVELRCDPISGHTALYWYRQSLGQGLEFLIYFQGNSAPDKSGLPSDRFSAERTGGSVSTLTIQRTQQEDSAVYLCASSLAPGLDTQYFGPGTRLTVL.